This T cell receptor (beta chain) comes out of a study of CD8+CD57+ T cells in acquired aplastic anemia. Study details: Across the sorted CD4+ and CD8+ cells, DNA amounts averaged about 3 ug. Study-wide points: Patients and controls shared some 30 CD8+ CDR3 sequences, highly expressed in patients. Levels of CD8+ Simpson's diversity were not significantly distinct in patients versus controls.

Germline CDR1 SGHKS, CDR2 YYEKEE (reference sequence). This CDR3 contains 12 residues. CDR3 and TCR beta VDJ profiling relied on genomic DNA as the template. TCRdb re-analysed the reads in MiXCR, keeping a single row per CDR3 protein. The data contain some 290,000 distinct CDR3 sequences, approximately 55% of them singletons. Points on this clonotype: Its antigen is unknown. A read error may explain this, as a much larger clone is one base away.

The V call is TRBV5-5, the J call TRBJ1-5; the D is unclear. Input material: sorted CD4+, CD8+, or CD8+CD57+ T cells (not recorded which) from PBMCs. The source is a human donor with severe aplastic anemia or a healthy control (not recorded which). The CDR3 reads CASGLAEPTQHF. In DNA form, the CDR3 reads TGTGCCAGCGGCTTGGCCGAACCGACCCAGCATTTT. Using reference TRBV5-5 and TRBJ1-5 for the parts outside the CDR3, the full variable domain is DAGVTQSPTHLIKTRGQQVTLRCSPISGHKSVSWYQQVLGQGPQFIFQYYEKEERGRGNFPDRFSARQFPNYSSELNVNALLLGDSALYLCASGLAEPTQHFGDGTRLSIL.